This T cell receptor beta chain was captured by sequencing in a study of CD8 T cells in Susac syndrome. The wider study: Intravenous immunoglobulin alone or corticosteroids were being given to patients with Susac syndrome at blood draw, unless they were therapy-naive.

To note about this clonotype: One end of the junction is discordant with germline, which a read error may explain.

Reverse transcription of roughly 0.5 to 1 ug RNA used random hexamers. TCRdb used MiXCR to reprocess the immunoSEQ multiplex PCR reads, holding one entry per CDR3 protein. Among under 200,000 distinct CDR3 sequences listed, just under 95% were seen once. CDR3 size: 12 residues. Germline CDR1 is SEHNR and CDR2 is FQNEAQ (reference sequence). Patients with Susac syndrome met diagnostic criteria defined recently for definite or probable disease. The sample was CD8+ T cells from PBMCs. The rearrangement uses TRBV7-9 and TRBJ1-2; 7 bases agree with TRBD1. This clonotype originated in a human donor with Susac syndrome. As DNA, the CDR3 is TGTGCCAGCAGCTCGTCCGGACAGGATGATGACTTC. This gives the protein CASSSSGQDDDF.